This TCR beta chain was profiled in a study of long-term antiretroviral therapy in people with HIV. Findings and limits, study-wide: The study found that diversity rose after ART but stayed below transplant donor controls. Information pertaining to ART adherence, viral resistance or therapeutic modifications was not obtained. Samples were collected from the mid-2000s to the late 2010s under possibly less effective ART regimens.

Trimming cost V 6 bases and J 4 bases; bases outside gene matches: 9. The germline CDR1 and CDR2 sequences are SNHLY and FYNNEI. The CDR3 runs to 15 residues. Note on this clone: No antigen is known for it.

Every donor contributed at least one pre-ART and at least two post-ART PBMC samples. This was the immunoSEQ v3.0 assay at survey level. Measured with immunoSEQ multiplex PCR; TCRdb has only the in-frame clones, and not every one. Of more than 20,000 clones listed, 70% to 85% were seen once; the top ten hold roughly 4.5%. This material consisted of unsorted PBMCs, taken 0.5 years after starting antiretroviral therapy. The source is a man younger than 35 with HIV. J is TRBJ2-7 and V is TRBV2; 10 nucleotides agree with TRBD1. CDR3: CASSLRTGGVYEQYF. The CDR3 bases are TGTGCCAGCAGCCTCCGGACAGGGGGTGTATACGAGCAGTACTTC.